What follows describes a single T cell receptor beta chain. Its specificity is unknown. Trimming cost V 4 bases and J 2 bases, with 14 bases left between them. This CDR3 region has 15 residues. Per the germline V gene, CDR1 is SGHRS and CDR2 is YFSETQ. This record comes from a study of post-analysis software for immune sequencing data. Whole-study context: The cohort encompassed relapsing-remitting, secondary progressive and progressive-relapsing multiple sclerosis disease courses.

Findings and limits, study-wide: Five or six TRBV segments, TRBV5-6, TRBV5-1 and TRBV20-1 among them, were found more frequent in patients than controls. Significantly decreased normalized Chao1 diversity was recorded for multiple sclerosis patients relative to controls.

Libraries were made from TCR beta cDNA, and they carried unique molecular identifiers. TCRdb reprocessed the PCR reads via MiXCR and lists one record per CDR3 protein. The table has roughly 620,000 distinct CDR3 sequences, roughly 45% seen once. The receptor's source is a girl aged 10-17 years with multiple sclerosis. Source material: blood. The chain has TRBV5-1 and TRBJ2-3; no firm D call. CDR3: CASSLGSSLTDTQYF. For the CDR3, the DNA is TGCGCCAGCAGCCTGGGGTCGTCGCTCACAGATACGCAGTATTTT.